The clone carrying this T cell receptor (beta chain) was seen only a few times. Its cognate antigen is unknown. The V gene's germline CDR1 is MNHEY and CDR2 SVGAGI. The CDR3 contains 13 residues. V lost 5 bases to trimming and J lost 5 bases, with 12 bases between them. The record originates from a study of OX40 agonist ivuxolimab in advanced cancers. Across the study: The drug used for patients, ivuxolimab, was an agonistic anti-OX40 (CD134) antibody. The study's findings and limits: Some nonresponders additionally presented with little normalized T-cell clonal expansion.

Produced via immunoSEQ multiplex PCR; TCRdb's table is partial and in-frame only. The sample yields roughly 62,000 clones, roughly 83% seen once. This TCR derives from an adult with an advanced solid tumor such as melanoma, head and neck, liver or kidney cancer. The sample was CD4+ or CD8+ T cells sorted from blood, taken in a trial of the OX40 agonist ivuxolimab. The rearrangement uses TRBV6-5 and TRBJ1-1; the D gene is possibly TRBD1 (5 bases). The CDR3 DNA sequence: TGTGCCAGCAGTCCACCCCAGGGAACTGAAGCTTTCTTT. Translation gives CASSPPQGTEAFF.